This T cell receptor (beta chain) was captured in a study of cytomegalovirus exposure and HLA in healthy donors. Study-level results: Rare TCR sequences predominated, though certain public TCRs were found in many donors. The study put 160 or so TCR beta chains on its list as cytomegalovirus-associated. Analysis performed later found more than 15,000 TCR beta sequences associated with HLA alleles at 0.05 false discovery rate. The analysis excluded some indistinguishable V segments, including TRBV6-2 and TRBV6-3.

This CDR3 has 16 residues. Trimming took 5 bases from V and 3 from J; bases not matched to a gene: 7. The V gene's germline CDR1 is MDHEN and CDR2 SYDVKM. Primers for the PCR totalled 60 Vbeta and 13 Jbeta. Clones were sequenced by immunoSEQ multiplex PCR, and TCRdb holds only the in-frame ones, with some missing. This sample has roughly 180,000 clones; approximately 80% occur once, and the top ten carry about 1.3%. As concerns this clone: Its matching antigen is unknown.

Sample: PBMCs. The chain employs TRBV28 and TRBJ2-2; 9 bases fit TRBD1. This clonotype was obtained from a man aged 25-45 years in good health and CMV-seronegative. The CDR3 loop is CASSPNRGPDTGELFF. Written as DNA, the CDR3 is TGTGCCAGCAGTCCCAACAGGGGGCCCGACACCGGGGAGCTGTTTTTT.